The source of this TCR beta chain is a study of CD8+CD57+ T cells in acquired aplastic anemia. Across the study: Mean yield of DNA from sorted CD4+ and CD8+ cells was about 3.2 ug.

Study-wide results and limits: CD8+ Simpson's diversity showed no significant patient-control difference. Fewer than 35 shared CD8+ CDR3s appeared highly expressed within patients' immunodominant clones.

Profiling that covered TCR beta VDJ and CDR3 relied on genomic DNA as its template. TCRdb re-analysed the reads in MiXCR, keeping a single row per CDR3 protein. The sample has about 58,000 distinct CDR3 sequences, around 50% seen once; the top ten hold roughly 15%. Germline CDR1 is LGHNA and CDR2 is YNFKEQ. This CDR3 spans 15 amino acids. V lost 0 bases to trimming and J lost 6 bases, with 12 bases between them. Patients picked for sequencing had shown CD8+CD57+ cell expansion detected by flow cytometry. In the case of this clonotype: Its target is not known.

The specimen sequenced was sorted CD4+, CD8+, or CD8+CD57+ T cells (not recorded which) from PBMCs. This clonotype originated in a human donor with aplastic anemia. V gene TRBV4-2 combines with J gene TRBJ2-1, with D uncertain. The CDR3 protein is CASSQEAERLNEQFF. The CDR3 DNA sequence: TGTGCCAGCAGCCAAGAGGCAGAAAGGCTCAATGAGCAGTTCTTC.